The present TCR beta chain was sequenced within a study of PD-1 blockade in classical Hodgkin lymphoma. Libraries were prepared by immunoSEQ multiplex PCR; TCRdb keeps only in-frame clonotypes and omits some of them. The sample lists some 96,000 clones, 80% to 85% occurring once. Germline loops: CDR1 MNHNS, CDR2 SASEGT. V gave up 2 bases and J gave up 8 bases, with 12 bases separating them. The CDR3 loop spans 13 amino acids. There are a few counts of this clone. All the patients suffered relapse after autologous stem cell transplantation, and brentuximab vedotin exposure differed. The chain has TRBV6-1 and TRBJ1-2, with D tentatively TRBD1 (5 bases). The specimen comprised peripheral blood mononuclear cells (PBMCs), sampled at baseline. The TCR sequence derives from a human donor with classical Hodgkin lymphoma. CDR3: CASSEQGLGGYTF. The DNA for the CDR3 is TGTGCCAGCAGTGAACAGGGACTCGGGGGCTACACCTTC.